The clone carrying this TCR beta chain was observed many times. Its antigen is not identified. The CDR3 consists of 16 residues. V shed 5 bases, J shed 6 bases, and the junction held 6 bases outside the gene matches. CDR1 is SGHTA, CDR2 FQGNSA, per germline. This entry is derived from a study of CD8 T cells in ankylosing spondylitis. TCRdb reanalysed the 5' RACE reads using MiXCR and keeps one entry per CDR3 protein. Counted here are around 150,000 distinct CDR3 sequences, approximately 10% occurring once; the ten biggest clones make up roughly 4.3%. Whole-study results and caveats: Typical of ankylosing spondylitis blood, it appeared, was a TCR beta motif of eight highly homologous variants. Disease-linked clones reportedly showed significant enrichment in matched ankylosing spondylitis synovial fluid.

The J gene is TRBJ2-1, the V gene TRBV7-2; the match to TRBD2 covers 14 bases. The clonotype comes from a female donor with ankylosing spondylitis or in good health (not recorded which). The sequenced sample was blood, either unsorted or a sorted T cell fraction (not recorded which). The CDR3 coding sequence is TGTGCCAGCAGCCCTCCGGGACTAGCGGGAGCCAATGAGCAGTTCTTC. It codes for CASSPPGLAGANEQFF. Based on the CDR3 plus reference TRBV7-2 and TRBJ2-1, the full variable domain is GAGVSQSPSNKVTEKGKDVELRCDPISGHTALYWYRQSLGQGLEFLIYFQGNSAPDKSGLPSDRFSAERTGGSVSTLTIQRTQQEDSAVYLCASSPPGLAGANEQFFGPGTRLTVL.